Listed below are T cell receptor beta chains from one sample, sequenced in a study of T cell responses to AZD1222 COVID-19 vaccine. Some clones are missing from TCRdb's copy, which holds only in-frame ones; the method was immunoSEQ multiplex PCR. This sample has fewer than 110,000 clones, with around nine tenths found just once. The sequencing here drew on peripheral blood, taken 28 days after the second AZD1222 dose. The receptors stem from an adult who received the AZD1222 COVID-19 vaccine. CDR3s include the opening cysteine and the closing phenylalanine or tryptophan. Fields, in order: V gene, J gene, D gene, clone size, CDR3 DNA, CDR3 protein. A D gene is named only where the DNA matches it firmly. Only some rows state a clone size, as once, few, many or a class for expanded clones.

>TRBV29-1|TRBJ2-2|TRBD2|NA
TGCAGCGGAGGCGGGGGTCCGAACACCGGGGAGCTGTTTTTT
CSGGGGPNTGELFF
>TRBV2|TRBJ1-4|TRBD1|NA
TGTGCCAGCAGTCTCGCCGGGACAGATGAAAAACTGTTTTTT
CASSLAGTDEKLFF
>TRBV27|TRBJ1-3|NA|NA
TGTGCCAGCGGACAGACCTTAAACACCATATATTTT
CASGQTLNTIYF
>TRBV7-9|TRBJ2-1|TRBD2|once
TGTGCCAGCAGCTTAGCTCCCTTGACTAGCGGGAGTGGAAATGAGCAGTTCTTC
CASSLAPLTSGSGNEQFF
>TRBV3-1/TRBV3-2|TRBJ2-2|NA|NA
TGTGCCAGCAGCCAACGAGCGATCCGGGAGCTGTTTTTT
CASSQRAIRELFF
>TRBV30|TRBJ1-6|NA|NA
TGTGCCTGGAATCCGGCAAGGGGTAATTCACCCCTCCACTTT
CAWNPARGNSPLHF
>TRBV7-8|TRBJ1-2|TRBD1|NA
TGTGCCAGCAGCTGGACAGGGTTTGGCTACACCTTC
CASSWTGFGYTF
>TRBV4-2|TRBJ2-2|NA|NA
TGTGCCAGCAGCCATGATACCGGGGAGCTGTTTTTT
CASSHDTGELFF
>TRBV9|TRBJ1-2|NA|NA
TGTGCCAGCAGCCCACAGGACAACCGCGAAAGGGGCTACACCTTC
CASSPQDNRERGYTF
>TRBV29-1|TRBJ1-1|NA|once
TGCAGCGTTGCGTCAGGAGACACTGAAGCTTTCTTT
CSVASGDTEAFF
>TRBV6-5|TRBJ1-1|NA|NA
TGTGCCAGCAGTTACGACCCAAAAGGGTATGACACTGAAGCTTTCTTT
CASSYDPKGYDTEAFF
>TRBV6-5|TRBJ2-7|NA|few
TGTGCCAGCAGAGTGGAATTCGAGCAGTACTTC
CASRVEFEQYF
>TRBV5-1|TRBJ1-4|NA|NA
TGCGCCAGCAGCTCCCAGGGGTCTAATGAAAAACTGTTTTTT
CASSSQGSNEKLFF
>TRBV12-2|TRBJ1-2|NA|NA
TGTGCAAGTCGTCCCGACAGGGACGGCTACACCTTC
CASRPDRDGYTF
>TRBV11-2|TRBJ2-5|TRBD2|NA
TGTGCCAGCAGCCCCAGCGGGGGGGGACTAGTCCAAGAGACCCAGTACTTC
CASSPSGGGLVQETQYF
>TRBV7-2|TRBJ1-1|NA|once
TGTGCCAGCAGCCCTGGCGTGGGGGGCGCCGGGGAAGCTTTCTTT
CASSPGVGGAGEAFF
>TRBV3-1/TRBV3-2|TRBJ1-5|NA|NA
TGTGCCAGCAGCCGAGGAGGGGGGTACTCTCGATCTCAGCCCCAGCATTTT
CASSRGGGYSRSQPQHF
>TRBV4-1|TRBJ1-2|NA|NA
TGCGCCAGCAGCCAAATGCCGCAGGGGAACTATGGCTACACCTTC
CASSQMPQGNYGYTF
>TRBV18|TRBJ2-1|NA|once
TGTGCCAGCTCACCGACTTCCACTCACAATGAGCAGTTCTTC
CASSPTSTHNEQFF
>TRBV7-8|TRBJ1-1|NA|once
TGTGCCAGCAGCTTAGGACAGGCCACTGAAGCTTTCTTT
CASSLGQATEAFF
>TRBV11-3|TRBJ1-1|NA|NA
TGTGCCAGCAGCCAGGGAGGGAACACTGAAGCTTTCTTT
CASSQGGNTEAFF
>TRBV7-2|TRBJ2-2|NA|NA
TGTGCCAGCAGCTTAGGAGACAGAAACACCGGGGAGCTGTTTTTT
CASSLGDRNTGELFF
>TRBV5-6|TRBJ2-5|TRBD2|NA
TGTGCCAGCAGCTTGGCTGGCGGGGGAAGGGTCCAAGAGACCCAGTACTTC
CASSLAGGGRVQETQYF
>TRBV15|TRBJ2-5|NA|NA
TGTGCCACCAGCAGAGTCCAGGGGCAAGAGACCCAGTACTTC
CATSRVQGQETQYF
>TRBV19|TRBJ2-1|NA|NA
TGTGCCAGTAGTATCGGCAGCTACAATGAGCAGTTCTTC
CASSIGSYNEQFF
>TRBV7-6|TRBJ2-7|NA|NA
TGTGCCAGCAGCTTAGCGGGGGGCGGGAGTGGGTCCTACGAGCAGTACTTC
CASSLAGGGSGSYEQYF
>TRBV27|TRBJ2-2|TRBD1|NA
TGTGCCAGCAGCGACCAACCAGGGGGCGCCGGGGAGCTGTTTTTT
CASSDQPGGAGELFF
>TRBV11-1|TRBJ1-1|NA|NA
TGTGCCAGCAGCCTCCTCCGACAGTACACTGAAGCTTTCTTT
CASSLLRQYTEAFF
>TRBV30|TRBJ2-7|TRBD2|NA
TGTGCCTGGAGTGTATTCCGGACTAGCGGGACACTTTACGAGCAGTACTTC
CAWSVFRTSGTLYEQYF
>TRBV28|TRBJ1-2|NA|NA
TGTGCCAGCAGTTTAGGAGGAGGGAGTATCTATGGCTACACCTTC
CASSLGGGSIYGYTF
>TRBV10-2|TRBJ2-7|NA|NA
TGCGCCAGCACTAGGGACTCATCCTACGAGCAGTACTTC
CASTRDSSYEQYF
>TRBV28|TRBJ1-4|NA|NA
TGTGCCAGCAGTTATAGACGATCGACTAATGAAAAACTGTTTTTT
CASSYRRSTNEKLFF
>TRBV19|TRBJ2-2|TRBD2|NA
TGTGCCAGTAGTATCTCGGTCGGGGGGGCGCAAACCGGGGAGCTGTTTTTT
CASSISVGGAQTGELFF
>TRBV4-1|TRBJ2-7|NA|few
TGCGCCAGCAGCCATGGGACGACCCCTCGCATCGAGCAGTACTTC
CASSHGTTPRIEQYF
>TRBV23-1|TRBJ1-5|NA|NA
TGCGCCAGCAGGGGTCCAGGATATTACAATCAGCCCCAGCATTTT
CASRGPGYYNQPQHF
>TRBV27|TRBJ2-7|NA|NA
TGTGCCAGCAGTGGGGGAGCCGGGATCTACGAGCAGTACTTC
CASSGGAGIYEQYF
>TRBV27|TRBJ2-2|TRBD2|NA
TGTGCCAGCAGTTTATCGATCAGCGGGGCCGGGGAGCTGTTTTTT
CASSLSISGAGELFF
>TRBV11-2|TRBJ2-7|NA|NA
TGTGCCAGCAGCTTAAGAACAGTAATCTACGAGCAGTACTTC
CASSLRTVIYEQYF
>TRBV4-1|TRBJ1-1|TRBD1|NA
TGCGCCAGCAGCCTCCTCCGGGACAGGGGAATATATAACACTGAAGCTTTCTTT
CASSLLRDRGIYNTEAFF
>TRBV21-1|TRBJ2-1|NA|NA
TGTGCCAGCAGCAAAGCGGGGGTCGGGTCGTTCAATGAGCAGTTCTTC
CASSKAGVGSFNEQFF
>TRBV28|TRBJ2-6|NA|NA
TGTGCCAGCAGTTCTCAGGGCTCCGGGGCCAACGTCCTGACTTTC
CASSSQGSGANVLTF
>TRBV6-1|TRBJ1-4|NA|NA
TGTGCCAGCAGTGAAGTTGGGGCAACTAATGAAAAACTGTTTTTT
CASSEVGATNEKLFF
>TRBV9|TRBJ2-1|NA|NA
TGTGCCAGCAGTACGCGGGGTGAGCAGTTCTTC
CASSTRGEQFF
>TRBV24-1|TRBJ1-6|NA|NA
TGTGCCACCAGTCGGGGGCAAATTAACTCACCCCTCCACTTT
CATSRGQINSPLHF